This entry lists 3 T cell receptor beta chains sequenced from one sample in a study of tumor-infiltrating lymphocytes in oesophageal squamous cell carcinoma. TCRdb used MiXCR to reprocess the PCR reads, holding one entry per CDR3 protein. The sample contains just under 20,000 distinct CDR3 sequences, 39% of which appear only once. Sequencing was done on a sample of esophageal tumor tissue. These receptors originate from a male donor with esophageal squamous cell carcinoma.

V is TRBV24-1 and J is TRBJ2-7; 9 nucleotides agree with TRBD2. TRBJ2-1 matches the DNA end more closely, so the J call is doubtful. The germline V gene encodes CDR1 KGHDR and CDR2 SFDVKD. The CDR3 totals 17 residues. For the CDR3, the DNA is TGTGCCACCAGTACGAACGCCGGACTAGCGCCTCGGGGTGAGCAGTTCTTC. This gives the protein CATSTNAGLAPRGEQFF.

Of note for this clonotype: An end of the junction differs from the germline gene, which may be a read error. The J gene is TRBJ2-6, the V gene TRBV11-2; the D is unclear. The CDR3 loop spans 8 amino acids. Germline assignment: CDR1 SGHAT and CDR2 FQNNGV. Here the CDR3 reads CASSPYRF. CDR3 DNA: TGTGCCAGCAGCCCATACCGATTC.

The chain has TRBV7-4 and TRBJ2-5; possibly TRBD1 for D (6 bases). The end of the DNA is better explained by TRBJ2-7, so the J call may be wrong. Germline V CDR1 and CDR2: SGHVT, SQSDAQ. The CDR3 length is 15 residues. The CDR3 DNA sequence: TGTGCCAGCAGGCCATCGGACAGCAGTTCCTACGAGCAGTACTTC. Protein: CASRPSDSSSYEQYF.